These 12 T cell receptor beta chains were all obtained from the same sample, sequenced in a study of spatial heterogeneity in lung cancer. Stated time point: sample taken at primary tumor resection. Unsorted whole RNA samples from tumor, nontumor lung or frozen PBMC were sequenced. TCRdb independently ran MiXCR on the 5' RACE reads; one entry per CDR3 protein. The sample contains about 38,000 distinct CDR3 sequences, 6% to 8% of which appear only once. Here the sequenced sample was PBMCs, taken at surgery. The receptors shown here come from a male donor with early-stage non-small cell lung cancer.

This clonotype was seen more than once but under ten times. The V call is TRBV14, the J call TRBJ2-2; the match to TRBD2 covers 12 bases. This CDR3 contains 17 residues. The V gene end was trimmed by 1 base and the J gene end by 2 bases; junction bases not matched to a gene: 2. The germline V gene has CDR1 SGHDN and CDR2 FVKESK. The CDR3: CASSQGLAGANTGELFF. In DNA, the CDR3 is TGTGCCAGCAGCCAAGGACTAGCGGGAGCAAACACCGGGGAGCTGTTTTTT. The complete variable domain, with remaining parts taken from reference TRBV14 and TRBJ2-2, reads EAGVTQFPSHSVIEKGQTVTLRCDPISGHDNLYWYRRVMGKEIKFLLHFVKESKQDESGMPNNRFLAERTGGTYSTLKVQPAELEDSGVYFCASSQGLAGANTGELFFGEGSRLTVL.

This clonotype was counted many times. The rearrangement joins TRBV11-3 to TRBJ2-3, with 10 bases fitting TRBD2. CDR1 and CDR2 from the germline V gene are SGHNT and YENEEA. The junction had 5 bases not matched to a gene; V was cut back by 4 bases and J by 4 bases. The CDR3 sequence is 15 residues long. CDR3 in amino acids: CASSSLAGLPDTQYF. The CDR3 DNA follows: TGTGCCAGCAGCTCACTAGCGGGGCTGCCAGATACGCAGTATTTT.

This clonotype has ten or more counts. The chain carries TRBV12-3 or TRBV12-4 and TRBJ2-6; no clear D. Trimming pared 4 bases from V and 0 bases from J, leaving 7 bases between. This CDR3 contains 15 residues. The CDR3 sequence: CASSSSGSGANVLTF. The CDR3 DNA reads TGTGCCAGCAGTTCGTCAGGCTCTGGGGCCAACGTCCTGACTTTC.

This clonotype occurred a few times. This chain joins TRBV6-5 and TRBJ1-3, with D perhaps TRBD1 (5 bases). The length of the CDR3 is 16 residues. Germline CDR1 is MNHEY and CDR2 is SVGAGI. Deletions cut 0 bases from V and 3 bases from J, with 12 bases between. The CDR3 protein is CASSYSQQGFGNTIYF. The CDR3 nucleotides are TGTGCCAGCAGTTACTCTCAGCAGGGCTTTGGAAACACCATATATTTT.

This clonotype was observed many times. V is TRBV27 and J is TRBJ2-5; a possible D gene is TRBD1 (5 bases). V gave up 6 bases and J gave up 0 bases, with 20 bases separating them. This CDR3 has 17 amino acids. Looked up from germline, CDR1 is MNHEY and CDR2 is SMNVEV (reference sequence). Here the CDR3 reads CASSPHSDRSYQETQYF. The CDR3 coding sequence is TGTGCCAGCAGCCCTCACTCCGACAGAAGTTACCAAGAGACCCAGTACTTC.

This clonotype was picked up a small number of times. V is TRBV11-2 and J is TRBJ1-3; D might be TRBD1 (5 bases). V was clipped by 3 bases and J by 0 bases, with 9 bases between them. Germline CDR1 is SGHAT and CDR2 is FQNNGV. The length of the CDR3 is 15 residues. The CDR3 sequence is CASSFRGLSGNTIYF. The CDR3 DNA is TGTGCCAGCAGCTTTAGGGGCCTCTCTGGAAACACCATATATTTT. The full variable domain, rest sourced from reference TRBV11-2 and TRBJ1-3, is EAGVAQSPRYKIIEKRQSVAFWCNPISGHATLYWYQQILGQGPKLLIQFQNNGVVDDSQLPKDRFSAERLKGVDSTLKIQPAKLEDSAVYLCASSFRGLSGNTIYFGEGSWLTVV.

This clonotype was recorded many times. This chain links TRBV2 with TRBJ2-3, with TRBD1 matching over 9 bases. Germline CDR1 is SNHLY and CDR2 is FYNNEI. The V gene end was trimmed by 3 bases and the J gene end by 0 bases; junction bases not matched to a gene: 13. This CDR3 is built from 19 residues. The CDR3: CASSDKVDRGKASTDTQYF. As DNA, the CDR3 is TGTGCCAGCAGTGATAAGGTGGACAGGGGAAAGGCTAGCACAGATACGCAGTATTTT.

This clonotype was counted many times. V gene TRBV6-5 combines with J gene TRBJ1-1; TRBD1 is a possible D gene (6 bases). This CDR3 spans 13 amino acids. Germline V gene sequence: CDR1 MNHEY, CDR2 SVGAGI. The ends were cut back, 2 bases at V and 5 bases at J, with 9 bases in the middle. The CDR3 protein is CASSYGRGTEAFF. CDR3 nucleotides: TGTGCCAGCAGTTACGGCAGGGGAACTGAAGCTTTCTTT.

This clonotype was observed many times. The V gene is TRBV7-8, the J gene TRBJ2-2; D might be TRBD2 (7 bases). This CDR3 comprises 15 residues. Germline CDR1 SGHVS, CDR2 FQNEAQ. V gave up 7 bases and J gave up 6 bases, with 18 bases separating them. CDR3 region: CASIGLGGGSGELFF. The CDR3 nucleotides are TGTGCCAGCATAGGTCTCGGCGGGGGCTCCGGGGAGCTGTTTTTT.

This clonotype showed up many times. The chain carries TRBV23-1 and TRBJ2-6, with a weak D call TRBD1 (6 bases). TRBV23-1 is an ORF for which the function is uncertain. The CDR3 contains 19 residues. Trimming took 3 bases from V and 0 from J, leaving 18 bases between them. The CDR3 bases are TGCGCCAGCAGTCATAGTTGGACAGAGAGTAGCTCTGGGGCCAACGTCCTGACTTTC. Translating gives CASSHSWTESSSGANVLTF.

This clonotype was seen a few times. CDR3 in DNA: TGCGCCAGCAGCTTTTCTCCCCCAGGGGGACAAGAGACCCAGTACTTC. It is translated as CASSFSPPGGQETQYF. V and J are TRBV5-1 and TRBJ2-5, with TRBD1 matching over 7 bases. The CDR3 has 16 residues. Germline lookup yields CDR1 SGHRS and CDR2 YFSETQ. Trimming took 2 bases from V and 2 from J; bases not matched to a gene: 9.

In its sample, this clonotype was seen many times. The CDR3 DNA reads TGTGCCAGCAGCGTTTCTAGCGGACAAGAGACCCAGTACTTC. Translation gives CASSVSSGQETQYF. The chain links TRBV9 to TRBJ2-5; 7 bases line up with TRBD2. The CDR3 has 14 amino acids. V shed 2 bases, J shed 2 bases, and the junction held 3 bases outside the gene matches. Germline CDR1 reads SGDLS; CDR2 reads YYNGEE.